A selection of T cell receptor beta chains follows, all from one sample in a study of cytomegalovirus exposure and HLA in healthy donors. The assay was immunoSEQ multiplex PCR, and TCRdb's table has in-frame clones only and misses some. The profile covers about 210,000 clones, with about 85% appearing a single time and more than 8.5% taken by the ten largest. What was sequenced was PBMCs. The source of these receptors is a woman aged 45-60 years in good health and CMV-seropositive. Each CDR3 is given with its conserved first and last residue. A D gene is named only where the DNA matches it firmly. Some rows have no size entry. The others give once, few or many, or a class for an expanded clone.

j_gene | d_gene | v_gene | abundance | CDR3aa | CDR3nt
TRBJ1-5 | . | TRBV12-2 | few | CASRLADPGQGAKKLTNQPQHF | TGTGCAAGTCGCTTAGCGGACCCCGGACAGGGGGCAAAGAAACTTACTAATCAGCCCCAGCATTTT
TRBJ1-1 | . | TRBV7-9 | . | CASSLGNRMNTEAFF | TGTGCCAGCAGCTTAGGGAACAGAATGAACACTGAAGCTTTCTTT
TRBJ2-7 | . | TRBV2 | . | CASSVYSYEQYF | TGTGCCAGCAGTGTGTACTCCTACGAGCAGTACTTC
TRBJ1-4 | . | TRBV6-1 | . | CASSEAVRGSATNEKLFF | TGTGCCAGCAGTGAAGCAGTTCGGGGTTCTGCAACTAATGAAAAACTGTTTTTT
TRBJ2-7 | . | TRBV28 | . | CASSRGSGRLSYEQYF | TGTGCCAGCAGTAGGGGGTCGGGACGGCTCTCCTACGAGCAGTACTTC
TRBJ1-1 | TRBD1 | TRBV29-1 | . | CSVLQGLNTEAFF | TGCAGCGTCCTACAGGGGCTGAACACTGAAGCTTTCTTT
TRBJ1-3 | . | TRBV18 | . | CASSLGTPNSGNTIYF | TGTGCCAGCTCACTGGGGACACCTAACTCTGGAAACACCATATATTTT
TRBJ2-5 | TRBD1 | TRBV7-2 | . | CASSPQGTGVQETQYF | TGTGCCAGCAGCCCGCAAGGGACAGGGGTACAAGAGACCCAGTACTTC
TRBJ2-7 | TRBD1 | TRBV19 | . | CASSLRWAGGYEQYF | TGTGCCAGTAGTCTCCGGTGGGCAGGGGGCTACGAGCAGTACTTC
TRBJ1-2 | TRBD1 | TRBV19 | . | CASSTRDRTKGDYGYTF | TGTGCCAGTAGTACCCGGGACAGGACTAAAGGAGACTATGGCTACACCTTC
TRBJ2-1 | TRBD2 | TRBV7-3 | once | CASSFSPASGRYNEQFF | TGTGCCAGCAGCTTCTCCCCTGCTAGCGGGAGATACAATGAGCAGTTCTTC
TRBJ2-4 | . | TRBV6-5 | . | CASSYSSFAKNIQYF | TGTGCCAGCAGTTACTCGAGCTTCGCGAAAAACATTCAGTACTTC
TRBJ2-5 | . | TRBV10-2 | . | CASLGALLETQYF | TGCGCCAGCCTGGGGGCCCTGTTAGAGACCCAGTACTTC
TRBJ1-1 | . | TRBV27 | . | CASSLEAGNTEAFF | TGTGCCAGCAGCCTAGAGGCGGGTAACACTGAAGCTTTCTTT
TRBJ1-2 | TRBD1 | TRBV18 | . | CASSFMGQNYGYTF | TGTGCCAGCTCATTTATGGGACAGAACTATGGCTACACCTTC
TRBJ2-7 | TRBD2 | TRBV7-2 | . | CASSLDRRGGQGEQYF | TGTGCCAGCAGCTTAGATAGGCGGGGGGGGCAGGGCGAGCAGTACTTC
TRBJ1-5 | TRBD1 | TRBV4-1 | . | CASSQGQGNQPQHF | TGCGCCAGCAGCCAGGGACAGGGTAATCAGCCCCAGCATTTT
TRBJ2-1 | TRBD2 | TRBV5-6 | . | CASSPEGTSGVWAYNEQFF | TGTGCCAGCAGCCCCGAAGGGACTAGCGGGGTCTGGGCCTACAATGAGCAGTTCTTC
TRBJ2-7 | TRBD1 | TRBV11-2 | . | CASSLAGGMVSYEQYF | TGTGCCAGCAGCTTAGCAGGGGGTATGGTGTCCTACGAGCAGTACTTC
TRBJ2-3 | . | TRBV6-5 | . | CASSLIENTDTQYF | TGTGCCAGCAGTTTGATAGAGAACACAGATACGCAGTATTTT
TRBJ2-3 | TRBD2 | TRBV7-3 | . | CASSSTSGTDTQYF | TGTGCCAGCAGCTCGACTAGCGGGACAGATACGCAGTATTTT
TRBJ1-1 | . | TRBV11-2 | few | CASSLELYTEAFF | TGTGCCAGCAGCTTAGAACTTTACACTGAAGCTTTCTTT
TRBJ1-2 | TRBD1 | TRBV2 | . | CASSADRDYGYTF | TGTGCCAGCAGTGCCGACAGGGACTATGGCTACACCTTC
TRBJ2-5 | . | TRBV29-1 | . | CSVGRGETQYF | TGCAGCGTCGGCCGGGGGGAGACCCAGTACTTC
TRBJ2-7 | TRBD1 | TRBV30 | . | CAWSGLGQGGSYEQYF | TGTGCCTGGAGTGGCCTAGGACAGGGAGGCTCCTACGAGCAGTACTTC
TRBJ2-2 | . | TRBV7-2 | once | CASREGTANTGELFF | TGTGCCAGCAGGGAGGGGACAGCGAACACCGGGGAGCTGTTTTTT
TRBJ1-4 | . | TRBV7-2 | . | CASSSQAGANEKLFF | TGTGCCAGCAGCTCTCAGGCAGGGGCGAATGAAAAACTGTTTTTT
TRBJ2-1 | . | TRBV9 | . | CASSVGGGPSSYNEQFF | TGTGCCAGCAGCGTGGGGGGGGGCCCAAGCTCCTACAATGAGCAGTTCTTC
TRBJ2-3 | . | TRBV30 | . | CAWSRDSSTDTQYF | TGTGCCTGGAGCCGGGATTCTAGCACAGATACGCAGTATTTT
TRBJ1-2 | . | TRBV7-2 | . | CASSLLNLPGQANYGYTF | TGTGCCAGCAGCTTATTAAATTTGCCGGGACAAGCTAACTATGGCTACACCTTC
TRBJ1-6 | . | TRBV7-3 | once | CASSSGGANSPLHF | TGTGCCAGCAGCTCTGGCGGGGCTAATTCACCCCTCCACTTT
TRBJ2-1 | . | TRBV7-9 | . | CASSLKFAGPYNEQFF | TGTGCCAGCAGCTTAAAGTTCGCGGGTCCCTACAATGAGCAGTTCTTC
TRBJ1-6 | . | TRBV7-9 | . | CASSSYGGGDRSPLHF | TGTGCCAGCAGCTCCTACGGGGGGGGAGATCGTTCACCCCTCCACTTT
TRBJ2-3 | TRBD1 | TRBV9 | . | CASSARDRGGDTQYF | TGTGCCAGCAGCGCCCGGGACAGGGGGGGGGATACGCAGTATTTT
TRBJ1-3 | . | TRBV9 | once | CASSGLLTIPGNTIYF | TGTGCCAGCAGCGGTCTGCTTACAATACCTGGAAACACCATATATTTT
TRBJ2-1 | . | TRBV7-8 | . | CASSLGGRDEQFF | TGTGCCAGCAGCTTAGGAGGTCGGGATGAGCAGTTCTTC
TRBJ2-2 | . | TRBV7-8 | . | CASSLAGRYTGELFF | TGTGCCAGCAGCTTGGCTGGCAGGTACACCGGGGAGCTGTTTTTT
TRBJ1-6 | TRBD1 | TRBV19 | . | CASSIWDRSNSPLHF | TGTGCCAGTAGTATCTGGGACAGATCAAATTCACCCCTCCACTTT
TRBJ1-1 | . | TRBV29-1 | . | CSLRRGNTEAFF | TGCAGCTTAAGAAGGGGGAACACTGAAGCTTTCTTT
TRBJ1-1 | . | TRBV21-1 | . | CASSEGQRNTEAFF | TGTGCCAGCAGCGAAGGACAGCGAAACACTGAAGCTTTCTTT
TRBJ2-1 | TRBD2 | TRBV7-8 | . | CASSAHFGGSSYNEQFF | TGTGCCAGCAGCGCCCATTTCGGCGGGAGCTCCTACAATGAGCAGTTCTTC
TRBJ1-1 | . | TRBV5-1 | . | CASSSNVVPEAFF | TGCGCCAGCAGCTCAAACGTAGTCCCTGAAGCTTTCTTT
TRBJ1-1 | TRBD1 | TRBV18 | . | CASAGGVTEAFF | TGTGCCAGCGCAGGGGGAGTCACTGAAGCTTTCTTT
TRBJ1-2 | . | TRBV28 | . | CASSPINRDNYGYTF | TGTGCCAGCAGTCCGATCAACAGGGACAACTATGGCTACACCTTC
TRBJ1-1 | . | TRBV5-4 | few | CASSLVGATEAFF | TGTGCCAGCAGCTTGGTAGGGGCCACTGAAGCTTTCTTT
TRBJ1-5 | . | TRBV7-9 | few | CASSFGNNNQPQHF | TGTGCCAGCAGCTTTGGTAACAACAATCAGCCCCAGCATTTT
TRBJ1-1 | TRBD1 | TRBV30 | . | CAWSPRGQGNTEAFF | TGTGCCTGGAGTCCAAGGGGACAGGGGAACACTGAAGCTTTCTTT
TRBJ2-3 | . | TRBV11-2 | . | CASSYGRSTDTQYF | TGTGCCAGCAGCTACGGTCGTAGCACAGATACGCAGTATTTT
TRBJ2-1 | . | TRBV5-6 | . | CASSFVLQGPWSYNEQFF | TGTGCCAGCAGTTTTGTACTACAGGGCCCGTGGTCCTACAATGAGCAGTTCTTC
TRBJ2-1 | TRBD1 | TRBV7-2 | once | CASSTTGGGYNEQFF | TGTGCCAGCAGCACTACAGGGGGAGGTTACAATGAGCAGTTCTTC
TRBJ2-7 | . | TRBV5-6 | . | CASRKTQGGSLYEQYF | TGTGCCAGCAGGAAAACACAGGGGGGGTCCCTCTACGAGCAGTACTTC